Listed here is a single T cell receptor (beta chain). Its antigen is as yet unknown. The CDR3 loop spans 14 amino acids. Germline lookup yields CDR1 SGHTA and CDR2 FQGTGA. The ends lost 5 bases at V and 2 bases at J; junction bases unmatched: 3. In the PCR, 60 Vbeta and 13 Jbeta primers were used. Sequenced by immunoSEQ multiplex PCR; TCRdb stores in-frame clones only, minus some. The repertoire consists of a few hundred thousand clones, with 80% to 85% occurring once and the leading ten covering roughly 7.4%. The data belong to a study of cytomegalovirus exposure and HLA in healthy donors. Whole-study findings and limits: Most TCR sequences were rare, but some public TCRs occurred in many donors. It was in a later analysis that TCR association rates were seen to vary by HLA locus, highest for DRB1 and lowest for HLA-C.

The receptor was isolated from a woman aged 60-75 years in good health and CMV-seropositive. V gene TRBV7-3 combines with J gene TRBJ2-7; TRBD1 agrees at 10 bases. The source material was PBMCs. This CDR3 reads CASSPGTGAYEQYF. The CDR3 DNA follows: TGTGCCAGCAGCCCCGGGACAGGGGCCTACGAGCAGTACTTC.